The clone carrying this TCR beta chain showed up just once. Antigen: not known. Both 60 Vbeta primers and 13 Jbeta primers went into the PCR. The protocol was immunoSEQ multiplex PCR, while the TCRdb copy is restricted to in-frame clones and leaves out a portion. This table has around 100,000 clones, more than 60% appearing once. The record originates from a study of cytomegalovirus exposure and HLA in healthy donors. Regarding the study as a whole: It was likely that a cluster of highly shared sequence variants was a sequencing artifact. TCR beta V segments were, for the most part, productive about 87% or about 30% of the time in an earlier analysis. CMV serostatus was the sole immune exposure information available.

Germline V CDR1 and CDR2: SQVTM, ANQGSEA. The CDR3 contains 17 residues. After removal of 0 bases from V and 8 bases from J, the junction contained 17 bases not matched to a gene. Specimen: PBMCs. The TCR was taken from a female donor in good health and CMV-seropositive. The rearrangement joins TRBV29-1 to TRBJ1-2, with 8 positions matching TRBD1. CDR3 in DNA: TGCAGCGTTGAAGATCCGGCTGGGCAGGGGGCATCACGGGGCTACACCTTC. It specifies CSVEDPAGQGASRGYTF.